This paragraph covers one TCR beta chain sequence. A much larger clonotype is one base distant, so this may be a read error. This specimen comes from a study of early T cells in non-severe SARS-CoV-2 infection. V lost 6 bases to trimming and J lost 3 bases; unmatched junction nucleotides: 5. Germline CDR1 and CDR2: KGHSH and LQKENI. This CDR3 is built from 14 residues. MiXCR was run by TCRdb on the 5' RACE reads, yielding one entry per CDR3 protein. The table includes 85,000 to 100,000 distinct CDR3 sequences, under 15% detected once. Sequenced: whole blood. This chain joins TRBV18 and TRBJ2-5, with TRBD1 matching 9 bases. The TCR was taken from an adult who was a healthcare worker with PCR-confirmed SARS-CoV-2 infection or an uninfected control (not recorded which). The CDR3 is CASSWDRDKETQYF. The CDR3 region has the DNA TGTGCCAGCTCCTGGGACAGGGACAAAGAGACCCAGTACTTC. The full variable domain, its missing parts supplied by reference TRBV18 and TRBJ2-5, is NAGVMQNPRHLVRRRGQEARLRCSPMKGHSHVYWYRQLPEEGLKFMVYLQKENIIDESGMPKERFSAEFPKEGPSILRIQQVVRGDSAAYFCASSWDRDKETQYFGPGTRLLVL.